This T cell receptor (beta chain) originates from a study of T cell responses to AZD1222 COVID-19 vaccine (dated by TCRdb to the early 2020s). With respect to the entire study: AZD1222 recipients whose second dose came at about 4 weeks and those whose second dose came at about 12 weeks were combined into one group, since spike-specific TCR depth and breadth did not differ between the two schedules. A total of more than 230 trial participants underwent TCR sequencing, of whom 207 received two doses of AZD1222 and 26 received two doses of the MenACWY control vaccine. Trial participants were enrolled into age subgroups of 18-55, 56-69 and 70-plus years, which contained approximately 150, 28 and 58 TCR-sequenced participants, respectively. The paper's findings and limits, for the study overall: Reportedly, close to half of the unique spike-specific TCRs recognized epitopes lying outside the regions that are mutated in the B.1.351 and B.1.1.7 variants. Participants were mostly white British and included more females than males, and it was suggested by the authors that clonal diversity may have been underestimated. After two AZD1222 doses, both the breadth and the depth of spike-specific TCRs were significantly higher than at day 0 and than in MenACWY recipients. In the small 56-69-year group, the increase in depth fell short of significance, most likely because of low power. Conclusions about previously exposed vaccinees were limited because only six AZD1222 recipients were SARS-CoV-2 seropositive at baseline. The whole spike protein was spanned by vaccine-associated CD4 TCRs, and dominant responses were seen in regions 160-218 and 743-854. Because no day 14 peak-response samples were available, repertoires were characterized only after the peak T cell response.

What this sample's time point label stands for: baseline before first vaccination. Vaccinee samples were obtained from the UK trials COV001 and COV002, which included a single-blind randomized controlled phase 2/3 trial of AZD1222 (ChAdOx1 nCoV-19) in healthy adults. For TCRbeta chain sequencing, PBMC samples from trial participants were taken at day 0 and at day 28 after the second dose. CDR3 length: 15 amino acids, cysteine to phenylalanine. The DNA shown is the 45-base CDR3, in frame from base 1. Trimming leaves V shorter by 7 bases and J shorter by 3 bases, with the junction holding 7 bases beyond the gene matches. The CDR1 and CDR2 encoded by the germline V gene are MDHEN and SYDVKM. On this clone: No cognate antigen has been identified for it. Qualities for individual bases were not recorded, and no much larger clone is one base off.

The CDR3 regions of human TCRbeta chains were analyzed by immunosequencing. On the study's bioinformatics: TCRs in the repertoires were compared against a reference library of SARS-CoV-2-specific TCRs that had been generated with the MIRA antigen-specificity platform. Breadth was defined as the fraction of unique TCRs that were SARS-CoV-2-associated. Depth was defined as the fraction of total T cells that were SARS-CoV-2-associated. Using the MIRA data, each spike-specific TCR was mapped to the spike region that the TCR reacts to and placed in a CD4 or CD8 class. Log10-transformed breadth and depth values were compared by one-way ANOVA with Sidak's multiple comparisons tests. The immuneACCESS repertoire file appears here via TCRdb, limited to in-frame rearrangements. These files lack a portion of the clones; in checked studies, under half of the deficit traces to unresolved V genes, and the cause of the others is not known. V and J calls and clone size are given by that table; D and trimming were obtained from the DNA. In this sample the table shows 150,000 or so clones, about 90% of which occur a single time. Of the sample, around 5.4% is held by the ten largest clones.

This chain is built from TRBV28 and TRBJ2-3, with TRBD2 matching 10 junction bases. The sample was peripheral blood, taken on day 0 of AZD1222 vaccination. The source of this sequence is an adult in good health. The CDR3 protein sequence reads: CASTPRTSGTDTQYF. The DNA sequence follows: TGTGCCAGCACCCCACGGACTAGCGGAACAGATACGCAGTATTTT. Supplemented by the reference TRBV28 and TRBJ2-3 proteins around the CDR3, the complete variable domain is DVKVTQSSRYLVKRTGEKVFLECVQDMDHENMFWYRQDPGLGLRLIYFSYDVKMKEKGDIPEGYSVSREKKERFSLILESASTNQTSMYLCASTPRTSGTDTQYFGPGTRLTVL.